These T cell receptor beta chains were read from a single sample in a study of blood T cells in healthy people across ages. TCRdb re-derived calls from the 5' RACE reads in MiXCR, one entry per CDR3 protein. The repertoire consists of roughly 1,500,000 distinct CDR3 sequences, with about 31% occurring once and the leading ten covering roughly 10%. Specimen: blood. These receptors were collected from a young woman in good health. CDR3s include the opening cysteine and the closing phenylalanine or tryptophan. A D gene is named only where the DNA matches it firmly. Clone size appears in some rows only: once, few, many, or a class for an expanded clone.

d_call,clone_size,j_call,v_call,cdr3_nt,cdr3_aa
NA,many,TRBJ2-3,TRBV18,TGTGCCAGCAGTCCCGGGGATACGCAGTATTTT,CASSPGDTQYF
TRBD1,many,TRBJ2-7,TRBV29-1,TGCAGCGTTGACGGGACAGGGATGGACGAGCAGTACTTC,CSVDGTGMDEQYF
NA,NA,TRBJ1-1,TRBV6-1,TGTGCCAGCAGTGAAGGGGTATCCCGGGGCGCGGAGACTGAAGCTTTCTTT,CASSEGVSRGAETEAFF
TRBD1,NA,TRBJ1-2,TRBV27,TGTGCCAGCTGGGACAGGGGCTCCAATTTCTATGGCTACACCTTC,CASWDRGSNFYGYTF
NA,few,TRBJ2-5,TRBV28,TGTGCCAGCAGTTTATCGGACTGGGGAGAGACCCAGTACTTC,CASSLSDWGETQYF
TRBD1,NA,TRBJ1-5,TRBV20-1,TGCAGTGCTAGACCCGGACAGGGTCCCACGAGCAATCAGCCCCAGCATTTT,CSARPGQGPTSNQPQHF
TRBD1,NA,TRBJ1-1,TRBV15,TGTGCCACCAGCACCGAAGACAGGGCATACACTGAAGCTTTCTTT,CATSTEDRAYTEAFF
TRBD1,NA,TRBJ1-2,TRBV20-1,TGCAGTGCTAGAGAGGGACAGTATGGCTACACCTTC,CSAREGQYGYTF
NA,NA,TRBJ2-7,TRBV7-9,TGTGCCAGCAGCTTAAGCAGTTGGCGGCAGGTCCCCTCCTACGAGCAGTACTTC,CASSLSSWRQVPSYEQYF
NA,NA,TRBJ2-5,TRBV18,TGTGCCAGCTCACCACGGCCCCTCGGTTCAGAGACCCAGTACTTC,CASSPRPLGSETQYF
TRBD1,NA,TRBJ1-4,TRBV4-1,TGCGCCAGCAGCCTAACGACAGGGGTGAATGAAAAACTGTTTTTT,CASSLTTGVNEKLFF
NA,NA,TRBJ2-1,TRBV15,TGTGCCACCAGCAGAGACAGGGCAAGTTGGGATGAGCAGTTCTTC,CATSRDRASWDEQFF
NA,few,TRBJ1-1,TRBV4-1,TGCGCCAGCAGTCCGCTGAGCACTGAAGCTTTCTTT,CASSPLSTEAFF
TRBD1,NA,TRBJ2-2,TRBV5-6,TGTGCCAGCAGACAGGGGAACGGGGAGCTGTTTTTT,CASRQGNGELFF
TRBD2,few,TRBJ2-7,TRBV20-1,TGCAGTGCTAGAGCTCTCCCTCTACTTAGCGGGGCCTACGAGCAGTACTTC,CSARALPLLSGAYEQYF
NA,NA,TRBJ2-7,TRBV27,TGTGCCGGCAGCATGGCAAGCTCCTACGAGCAGTACTTC,CAGSMASSYEQYF
NA,NA,TRBJ1-2,TRBV29-1,TGCAGCTTCGACCGGGGAGACTATGGCTACACCTTC,CSFDRGDYGYTF
NA,few,TRBJ2-7,TRBV7-2,TGTGCCAGCCAAACTACCCCGGTAGCTAGGGACTACGAGCAGTACTTC,CASQTTPVARDYEQYF
NA,many,TRBJ1-1,TRBV10-3,TGTGCCATCAGGCGGACCGACGGGGGCCATGATTTCTTT,CAIRRTDGGHDFF
NA,NA,TRBJ2-7,TRBV5-8,TGTGCCAGCAGCTCGAGGTGGGGGATTGTATTGGGCGAGCAGTACTTC,CASSSRWGIVLGEQYF